This T cell receptor beta chain was profiled in a study of T-cell memory formation after mild COVID-19. This clonotype turned up a few times. Germline loops: CDR1 GTSNPN, CDR2 SVGIG (reference sequence). Trimming cost V 8 bases and J 7 bases; bases outside gene matches: 12. This CDR3 comprises 13 residues. Each CDR3 protein gets one entry after TCRdb re-called the 5' RACE reads with MiXCR. The sample consists of approximately 490,000 distinct CDR3 sequences, over 20% of them appearing once. Source material: PBMCs or a T cell subset sorted from them (not recorded which). The receptor was isolated from an adult woman who had mild COVID-19 (a few samples of this study predate the infection). Cell type and time point are not known. The chain joins TRBV30 to TRBJ1-2, with 8 bases identical to TRBD1. CDR3 in DNA: TGTGCCGGAACAGGGGGGGGCCCAGTTGGCTACACCTTC. Translated: CAGTGGGPVGYTF.